This T cell receptor (beta chain) derives from a study of control samples from healthy donors and cancer patients. Assay used: immunoSEQ multiplex PCR; TCRdb lists only in-frame clones, some missing. The sample yields about 79,000 clones, 80% to 95% seen once. The clonotype was recovered from a woman between 35 and 50 years old with lung cancer. The sample was PBMCs.

CDR3 DNA sequence: TGTGCCACGGGTCCCGGGACAGGGGAACAAGGTGAAAAACTGTTTTTT. This codes for CATGPGTGEQGEKLFF. This chain joins TRBV10-3 and TRBJ1-4; 10 bases map to TRBD1. The trim removed 10 bases at V and 7 bases at J, leaving 15 bases unmatched. The CDR3 runs to 16 residues. CDR1 and CDR2 from the germline V gene are ENHRY and SYGVKD.